The 16 T cell receptor beta chains below were found in one sample sequenced in a study of T-cell reconstitution after alpha-beta-depleted transplantation in children. The library targeted TCRbeta and was prepared with unique molecular identifiers. TCRdb passed the PCR reads through MiXCR, listing each CDR3 protein once. The repertoire consists of around 410,000 distinct CDR3 sequences, with around 9.9% occurring once and the leading ten covering 4.5% to 6%. The material sequenced was PBMCs from the stem cell graft donor, taken from the stem cell graft. The source is a human donor who donated a stem cell graft to a child with acute myeloid leukemia.

This clonotype has only a few counts. This chain links TRBV7-2 with TRBJ2-3; 7 nucleotides align to TRBD2. Germline V gene sequence: CDR1 SGHTA, CDR2 FQGNSA. V gave up 1 base and J gave up 3 bases; unmatched junction bases: 4. This CDR3 region has 15 residues. CDR3 region: CASSLGTSLTDTQYF. The CDR3 DNA sequence: TGTGCCAGCAGCTTAGGGACTAGTTTAACAGATACGCAGTATTTT. Combining the CDR3 with reference TRBV7-2 and TRBJ2-3 gives the whole variable domain GAGVSQSPSNKVTEKGKDVELRCDPISGHTALYWYRQSLGQGLEFLIYFQGNSAPDKSGLPSDRFSAERTGGSVSTLTIQRTQQEDSAVYLCASSLGTSLTDTQYFGPGTRLTVL.

This clonotype was seen at least ten times. This sequence joins TRBV5-1 and TRBJ2-7; 10 positions match TRBD1. J lost 2 bases, V lost 7 bases, and 6 bases had no gene match. This CDR3 is 14 amino acids long. Germline assignment: CDR1 SGHRS and CDR2 YFSETQ. For the CDR3, the DNA is TGCGCCAGCTCCACCGGGACAGGGGCCTACGAGCAGTACTTC. Protein sequence: CASSTGTGAYEQYF.

The chain recombines TRBV4-3 with TRBJ1-6; D perhaps matches TRBD1 (6 bases). The germline CDR1 and CDR2 sequences are LGHNA and YSLEER. Trimming shortened V by 0 bases and J by 5 bases, and 8 bases separated the two germline ends. The CDR3 has 15 amino acids. The CDR3 spells CASSQEWTDNSPLHF. The CDR3 region has the DNA TGCGCCAGCAGCCAAGAGTGGACAGATAATTCACCCCTCCACTTT.

The V gene is TRBV20-1, the J gene TRBJ1-1; weak D call: TRBD1 (5 bases). V gave up 3 bases and J gave up 1 base, with 9 bases separating them. This CDR3 comprises 13 residues. Looked up from germline, CDR1 is DFQATT and CDR2 is SNEGSKA (reference sequence). CDR3 residues: CSASRDGNTEAFF. DNA of the CDR3: TGCAGTGCTAGCCGGGACGGGAACACTGAAGCTTTCTTT.

This clonotype has a handful of counts. This chain joins TRBV4-1 and TRBJ2-7; no clear D gene. There are 16 residues in the CDR3. V lost 1 base and J 0 bases, leaving 13 bases between the germline ends. The germline gives CDR1 MGHRA, CDR2 YSYEKL. This chain's CDR3 is CASSQVGRSGSYEQYF. The CDR3 bases are TGCGCCAGCAGCCAAGTCGGTCGAAGTGGCTCCTACGAGCAGTACTTC.

V usage is TRBV6-1 and J usage is TRBJ2-1; 9 bases line up with TRBD1. CDR1 is MNHNS and CDR2 is SASEGT in the germline V gene. The CDR3 length is 14 residues. The V segment lost 5 bases and the J segment 6 bases; nucleotides outside the gene matches: 5. CDR3 loop: CASSQGQGGNEQFF. The CDR3 bases are TGTGCCAGCAGTCAGGGACAGGGTGGCAATGAGCAGTTCTTC.

This chain uses TRBV20-1 with TRBJ2-1; TRBD2 agrees at 10 bases. Losses at the gene ends were 3 bases for V and 9 bases for J; bases not matched to a gene: 14. The CDR3 length is 16 residues. Germline CDR1 DFQATT, CDR2 SNEGSKA (reference sequence). CDR3 sequence reads: CSASRGSGGAGGEQFF. The CDR3 DNA reads TGCAGTGCTAGTCGGGGGAGCGGGGGGGCCGGCGGTGAGCAGTTCTTC.

The chain combines TRBV28 with TRBJ2-7, with TRBD2 identical over 13 bases. Germline loops: CDR1 MDHEN, CDR2 SYDVKM. Trimming removed 4 bases from V and 4 bases from J; junction bases left unmatched: 10. The CDR3 has 17 amino acids. The CDR3 nucleotides read TGTGCCAGCAGTTCTACCTCGGGACTAGCGGGATATTACGAGCAGTACTTC. Translated: CASSSTSGLAGYYEQYF.

Notes on this clonotype: A read error is possible here, since a much larger clone lies one base away. The chain has TRBV29-1 and TRBJ2-2; possible D gene TRBD1, 6 bases. Germline CDR1 is SQVTM and CDR2 is ANQGSEA. This CDR3 spans 11 amino acids. The CDR3 nucleotides are TGCATCGTCGCAGGGGTCGGGGAGCTGTTTTTT. It encodes CIVAGVGELFF.

This clonotype showed up just a few times. V and J are TRBV29-1 and TRBJ2-7, with 9 bases matching TRBD2. Germline CDR1 is SQVTM and CDR2 is ANQGSEA. The CDR3 loop spans 13 amino acids. V was pared by 4 bases and J by 3 bases, with 4 bases of the junction left unmatched. The CDR3 nucleotides read TGCAGCGTTGTGCTAGCGGGGAGCTACGAGCAGTACTTC. Translation gives CSVVLAGSYEQYF.

The chain has TRBV6-2 or TRBV6-3 and TRBJ2-1; D is possibly TRBD2 (6 bases). The germline V and J ends were trimmed by 2 bases and 2 bases, with 7 bases remaining between them. This CDR3 is 14 amino acids long. From germline, CDR1 is MNHEY and CDR2 SVGEGT. The CDR3 bases are TGTGCCAGCAGTTACGTAGCGGCCTACAATGAGCAGTTCTTC. Its translation: CASSYVAAYNEQFF.

As concerns this clonotype: This is likely a read error, given that the CDR3 carries no conserved phenylalanine or tryptophan at its end. The limits of the CDR3 on the DNA are not certain, so only TCRdb's listed CDR3 is given. The rearrangement uses TRBV12-3 or TRBV12-4 and TRBJ2-7; TRBD1 is taken as the D call from the table, unchecked against the DNA. The CDR3 is 11 amino acids long, termini counted. The CDR3 loop reads CATRVRGFSGS.

This rearrangement joins TRBV29-1 to TRBJ1-2, with D perhaps matching TRBD1 (5 bases). CDR1 is SQVTM, CDR2 ANQGSEA, per germline. The CDR3 is made up of 15 amino acids. The V end lost 0 bases, the J end lost 2 bases, and 13 bases lay between the germline ends. DNA for the CDR3: TGCAGCGTTGAAGATCTTCCGGACACGAACTATGGCTACACCTTC. It codes for CSVEDLPDTNYGYTF.

This clonotype was picked up a small number of times. The rearrangement joins TRBV5-1 to TRBJ2-3; 13 bases agree with TRBD2. V shed 4 bases, J shed 7 bases, and the junction held 6 bases outside the gene matches. Germline CDR1 and CDR2: SGHRS and YFSETQ. The CDR3 contains 15 residues. As DNA, the CDR3 is TGCGCCAGCAGCCAACTAGCGGGAGGGTCGCATACGCAGTATTTT. Protein product: CASSQLAGGSHTQYF.

This clonotype has just one count. J is TRBJ2-1 and V is TRBV29-1; the D is unclear. CDR3 length equals 10 residues. The germline V gene encodes CDR1 SQVTM and CDR2 ANQGSEA. V was clipped by 7 bases and J by 6 bases, with 7 bases between them. DNA of the CDR3: TGCAGCGCCGCGAGCAATGAGCAGTTCTTC. Protein: CSAASNEQFF.

This clonotype was recorded a few times. This chain joins TRBV29-1 and TRBJ2-1; perhaps TRBD1 as D (7 bases). The CDR3 totals 12 residues. The V end was cut by 7 bases, the J end by 7 bases, with 14 bases between. Germline assignment: CDR1 SQVTM and CDR2 ANQGSEA. The CDR3 sequence is CSARTGLNEQFF. CDR3 nucleotides: TGCAGCGCTCGGACAGGACTAAATGAGCAGTTCTTC.